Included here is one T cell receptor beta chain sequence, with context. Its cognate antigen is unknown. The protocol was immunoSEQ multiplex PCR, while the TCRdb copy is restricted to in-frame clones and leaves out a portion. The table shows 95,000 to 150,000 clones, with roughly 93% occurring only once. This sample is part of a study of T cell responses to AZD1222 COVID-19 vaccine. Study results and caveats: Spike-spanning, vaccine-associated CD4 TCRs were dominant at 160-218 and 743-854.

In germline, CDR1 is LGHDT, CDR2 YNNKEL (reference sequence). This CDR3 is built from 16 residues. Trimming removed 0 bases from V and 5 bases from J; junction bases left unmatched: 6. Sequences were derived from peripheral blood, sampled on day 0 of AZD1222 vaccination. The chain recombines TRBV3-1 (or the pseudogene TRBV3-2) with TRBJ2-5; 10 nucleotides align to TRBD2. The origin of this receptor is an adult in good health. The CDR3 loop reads CASSQDNSGGSETQYF. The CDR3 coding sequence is TGTGCCAGCAGCCAAGATAATAGCGGGGGGTCGGAGACCCAGTACTTC.